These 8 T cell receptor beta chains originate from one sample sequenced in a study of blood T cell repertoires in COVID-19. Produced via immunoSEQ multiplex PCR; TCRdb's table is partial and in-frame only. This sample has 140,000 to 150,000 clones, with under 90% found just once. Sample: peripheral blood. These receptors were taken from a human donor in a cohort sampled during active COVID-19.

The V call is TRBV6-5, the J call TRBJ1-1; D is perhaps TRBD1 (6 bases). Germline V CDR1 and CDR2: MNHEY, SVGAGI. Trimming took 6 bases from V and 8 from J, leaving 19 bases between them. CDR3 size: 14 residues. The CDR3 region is CASSDDRFDVEAFF. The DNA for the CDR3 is TGTGCCAGCAGCGATGACAGGTTCGACGTCGAAGCTTTCTTT.

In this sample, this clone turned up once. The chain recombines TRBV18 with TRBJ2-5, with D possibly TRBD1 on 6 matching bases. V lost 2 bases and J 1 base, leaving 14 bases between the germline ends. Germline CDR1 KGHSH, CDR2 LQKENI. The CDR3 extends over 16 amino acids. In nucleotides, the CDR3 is TGTGCCAGCTCACCATCCCGACAGGAGACCCAAGAGACCCAGTACTTC. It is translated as CASSPSRQETQETQYF.

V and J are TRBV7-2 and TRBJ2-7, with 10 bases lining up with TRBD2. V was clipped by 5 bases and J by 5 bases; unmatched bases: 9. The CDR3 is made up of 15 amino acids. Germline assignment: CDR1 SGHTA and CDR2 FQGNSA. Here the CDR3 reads CASSLALAGAHEQYF. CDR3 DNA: TGTGCCAGCAGCCTTGCCCTAGCGGGAGCACACGAGCAGTACTTC.

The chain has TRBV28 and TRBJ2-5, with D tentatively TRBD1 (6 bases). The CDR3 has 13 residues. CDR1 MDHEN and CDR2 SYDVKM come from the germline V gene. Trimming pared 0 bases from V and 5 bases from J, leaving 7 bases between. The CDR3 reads CASSLWQGETQYF. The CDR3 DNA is TGTGCCAGCAGTTTATGGCAGGGGGAGACCCAGTACTTC.

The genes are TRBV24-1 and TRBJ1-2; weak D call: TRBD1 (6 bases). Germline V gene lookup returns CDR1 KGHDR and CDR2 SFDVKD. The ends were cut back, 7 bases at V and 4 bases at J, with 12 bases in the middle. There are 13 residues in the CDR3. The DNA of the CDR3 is TGTGCCACCAGGAGGGGGACACCCTATGGCTACACCTTC. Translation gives CATRRGTPYGYTF.

The CDR3 coding sequence is TGTGCCAGTAGTATGGGGACAAGATCCTACAATGAGCAGTTCTTC. This sequence encodes CASSMGTRSYNEQFF. V gene TRBV19 combines with J gene TRBJ2-1; D perhaps matches TRBD1 (6 bases). Trimming stripped 3 bases from V and 1 base from J, with 10 bases between. The CDR3 sequence is 15 residues long. From germline, CDR1 is LNHDA and CDR2 SQIVND (reference sequence).

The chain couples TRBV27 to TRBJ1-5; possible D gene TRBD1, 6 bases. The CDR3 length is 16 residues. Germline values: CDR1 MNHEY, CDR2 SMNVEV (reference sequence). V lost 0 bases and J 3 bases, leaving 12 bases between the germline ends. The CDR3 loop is CASSLSGGPDNQPQHF. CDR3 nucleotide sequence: TGTGCCAGCAGTTTATCGGGGGGGCCGGACAATCAGCCCCAGCATTTT.

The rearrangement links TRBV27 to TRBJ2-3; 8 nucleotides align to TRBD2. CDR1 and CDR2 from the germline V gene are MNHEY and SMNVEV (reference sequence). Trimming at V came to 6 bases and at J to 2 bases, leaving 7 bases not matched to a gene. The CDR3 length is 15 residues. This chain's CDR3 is CASRLSGILTDTQYF. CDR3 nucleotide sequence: TGTGCCAGCAGGCTTAGCGGGATCCTCACAGATACGCAGTATTTT.